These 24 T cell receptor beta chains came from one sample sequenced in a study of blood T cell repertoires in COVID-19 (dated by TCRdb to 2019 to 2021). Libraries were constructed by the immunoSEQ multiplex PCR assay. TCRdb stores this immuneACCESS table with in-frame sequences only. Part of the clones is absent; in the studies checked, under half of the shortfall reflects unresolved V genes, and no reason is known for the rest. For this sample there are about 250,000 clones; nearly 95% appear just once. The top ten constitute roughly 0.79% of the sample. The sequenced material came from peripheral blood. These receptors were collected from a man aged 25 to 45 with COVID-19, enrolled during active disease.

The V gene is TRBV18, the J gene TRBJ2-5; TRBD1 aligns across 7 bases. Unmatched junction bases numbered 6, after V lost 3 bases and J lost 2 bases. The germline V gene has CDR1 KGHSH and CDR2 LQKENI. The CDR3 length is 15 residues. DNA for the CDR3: TGTGCCAGCTCACCGCGACGGGACAGTCAAGAGACCCAGTACTTC. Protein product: CASSPRRDSQETQYF.

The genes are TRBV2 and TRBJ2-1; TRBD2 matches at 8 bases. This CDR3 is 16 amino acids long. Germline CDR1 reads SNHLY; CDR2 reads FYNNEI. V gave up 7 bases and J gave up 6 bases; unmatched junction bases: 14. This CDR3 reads CASNLSPGTSFNEQFF. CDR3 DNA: TGTGCCAGCAACCTCTCCCCCGGGACTAGTTTCAATGAGCAGTTCTTC.

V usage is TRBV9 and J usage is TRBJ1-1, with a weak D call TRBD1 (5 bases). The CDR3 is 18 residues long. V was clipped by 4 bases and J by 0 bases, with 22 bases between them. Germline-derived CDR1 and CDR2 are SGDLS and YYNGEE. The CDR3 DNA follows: TGTGCCAGCAGCCCCCTAGGGACTCCTGGGGGGATGAACACTGAAGCTTTCTTT. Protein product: CASSPLGTPGGMNTEAFF.

The CDR3 DNA follows: TGTGCCAGCAGCGCTATGACAGGGGGCGGCACAGATACGCAGTATTTT. Residues: CASSAMTGGGTDTQYF. The chain combines TRBV7-3 with TRBJ2-3; 10 bases map to TRBD1. This CDR3 spans 16 amino acids. The germline V gene encodes CDR1 SGHTA and CDR2 FQGTGA. Trimming cost V 5 bases and J 1 base; bases outside gene matches: 6.

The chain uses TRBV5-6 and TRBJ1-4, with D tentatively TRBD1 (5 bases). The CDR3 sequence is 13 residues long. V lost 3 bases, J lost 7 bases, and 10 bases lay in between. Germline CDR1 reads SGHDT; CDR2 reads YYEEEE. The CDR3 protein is CASSSGHGEKLFF. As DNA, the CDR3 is TGTGCCAGCAGCTCAGGACATGGTGAAAAACTGTTTTTT.

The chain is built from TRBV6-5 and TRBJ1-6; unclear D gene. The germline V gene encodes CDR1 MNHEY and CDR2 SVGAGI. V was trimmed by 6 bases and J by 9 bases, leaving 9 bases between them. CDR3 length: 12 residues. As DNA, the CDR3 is TGTGCCAGCAGCCGCAGTTCTTCACCCCTCCACTTT. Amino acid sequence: CASSRSSSPLHF.

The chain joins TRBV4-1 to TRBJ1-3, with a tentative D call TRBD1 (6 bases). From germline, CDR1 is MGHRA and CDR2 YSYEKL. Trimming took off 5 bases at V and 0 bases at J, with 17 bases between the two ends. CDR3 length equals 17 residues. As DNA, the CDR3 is TGCGCCAGCAGCGAATCACAGGGCCTGCGCTCTGGAAACACCATATATTTT. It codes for CASSESQGLRSGNTIYF.

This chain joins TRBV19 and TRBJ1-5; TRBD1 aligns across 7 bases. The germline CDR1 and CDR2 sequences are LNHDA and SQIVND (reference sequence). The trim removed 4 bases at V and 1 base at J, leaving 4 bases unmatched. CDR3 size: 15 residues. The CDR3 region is CASSKTGLSNQPQHF. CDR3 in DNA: TGTGCCAGTAGTAAGACAGGGTTAAGCAATCAGCCCCAGCATTTT.

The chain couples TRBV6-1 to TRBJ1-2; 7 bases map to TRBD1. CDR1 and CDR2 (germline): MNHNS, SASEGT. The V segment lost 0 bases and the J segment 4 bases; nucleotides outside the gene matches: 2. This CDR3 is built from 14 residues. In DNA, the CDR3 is TGTGCCAGCAGTGAAGCCCGACAGGGCTATGGCTACACCTTC. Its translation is CASSEARQGYGYTF.

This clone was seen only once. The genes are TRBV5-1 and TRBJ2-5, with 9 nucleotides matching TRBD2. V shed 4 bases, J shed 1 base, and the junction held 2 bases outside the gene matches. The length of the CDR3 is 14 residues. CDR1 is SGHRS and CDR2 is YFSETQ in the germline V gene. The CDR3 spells CASSAGGAQETQYF. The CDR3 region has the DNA TGCGCCAGCAGCGCGGGGGGGGCCCAAGAGACCCAGTACTTC.

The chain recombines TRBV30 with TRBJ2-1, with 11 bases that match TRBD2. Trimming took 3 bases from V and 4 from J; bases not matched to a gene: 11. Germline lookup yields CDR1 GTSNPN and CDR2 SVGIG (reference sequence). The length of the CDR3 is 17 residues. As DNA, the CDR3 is TGTGCCTGGAGCAAAACCGGGGTAGCGGGGGGGTACAATGAGCAGTTCTTC. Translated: CAWSKTGVAGGYNEQFF.

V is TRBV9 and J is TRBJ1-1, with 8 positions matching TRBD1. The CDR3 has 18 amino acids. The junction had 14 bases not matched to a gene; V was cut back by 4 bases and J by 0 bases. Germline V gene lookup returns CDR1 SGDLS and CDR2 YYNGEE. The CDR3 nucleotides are TGTGCCAGCAGCACCCCTAGGGGGGACAGGCGGATGAACACTGAAGCTTTCTTT. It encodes CASSTPRGDRRMNTEAFF. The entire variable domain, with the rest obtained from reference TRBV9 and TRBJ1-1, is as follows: DSGVTQTPKHLITATGQRVTLRCSPRSGDLSVYWYQQSLDQGLQFLIQYYNGEERAKGNILERFSAQQFPDLHSELNLSSLELGDSALYFCASSTPRGDRRMNTEAFFGQGTRLTVV.

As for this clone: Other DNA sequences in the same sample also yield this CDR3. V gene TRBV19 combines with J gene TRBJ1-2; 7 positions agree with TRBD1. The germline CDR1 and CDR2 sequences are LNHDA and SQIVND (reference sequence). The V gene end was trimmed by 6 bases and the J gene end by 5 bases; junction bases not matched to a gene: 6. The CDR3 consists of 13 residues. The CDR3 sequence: CASSQGGGYGYTF. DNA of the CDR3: TGTGCCAGTAGCCAGGGGGGCGGTTATGGCTACACCTTC.

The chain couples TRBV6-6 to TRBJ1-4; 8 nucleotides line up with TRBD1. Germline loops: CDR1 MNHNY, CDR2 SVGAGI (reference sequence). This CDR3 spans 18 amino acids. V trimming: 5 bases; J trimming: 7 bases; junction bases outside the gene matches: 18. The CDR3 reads CASSPHWTGRGGGEKLFF. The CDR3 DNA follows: TGTGCCAGCAGTCCACATTGGACAGGGCGGGGAGGAGGTGAAAAACTGTTTTTT.

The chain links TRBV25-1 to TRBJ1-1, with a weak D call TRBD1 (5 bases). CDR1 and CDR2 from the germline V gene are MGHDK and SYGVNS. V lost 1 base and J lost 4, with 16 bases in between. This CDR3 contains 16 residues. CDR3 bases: TGTGCCAGCAGTGAATTGGCCAGGGAGGGTGGCACTGAAGCTTTCTTT. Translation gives CASSELAREGGTEAFF.

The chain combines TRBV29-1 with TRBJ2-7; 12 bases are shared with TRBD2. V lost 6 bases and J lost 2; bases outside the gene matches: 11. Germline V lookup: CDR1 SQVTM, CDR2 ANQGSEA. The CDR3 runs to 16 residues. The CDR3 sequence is CSVPSLASGGAYEQYF. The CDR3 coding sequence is TGCAGCGTCCCCTCCCTTGCTAGCGGGGGGGCCTACGAGCAGTACTTC.

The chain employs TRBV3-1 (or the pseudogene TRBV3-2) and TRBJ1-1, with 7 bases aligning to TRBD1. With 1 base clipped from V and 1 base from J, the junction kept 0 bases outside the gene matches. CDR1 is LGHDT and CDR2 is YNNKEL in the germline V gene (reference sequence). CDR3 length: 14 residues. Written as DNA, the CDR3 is TGTGCCAGCAGCCAAGGGACAGGGAACACTGAAGCTTTCTTT. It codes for CASSQGTGNTEAFF.

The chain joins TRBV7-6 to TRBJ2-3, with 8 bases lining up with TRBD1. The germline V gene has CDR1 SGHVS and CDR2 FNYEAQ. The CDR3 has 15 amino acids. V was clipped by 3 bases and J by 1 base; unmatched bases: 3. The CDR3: CASSFAGGGTDTQYF. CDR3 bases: TGTGCCAGCAGCTTTGCAGGGGGCGGCACAGATACGCAGTATTTT.

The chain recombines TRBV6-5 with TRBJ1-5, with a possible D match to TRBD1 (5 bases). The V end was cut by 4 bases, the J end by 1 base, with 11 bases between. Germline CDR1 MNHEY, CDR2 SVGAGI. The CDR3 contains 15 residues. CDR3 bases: TGTGCCAGCAGTTTTCACGGGGGAAGCAATCAGCCCCAGCATTTT. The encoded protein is CASSFHGGSNQPQHF.

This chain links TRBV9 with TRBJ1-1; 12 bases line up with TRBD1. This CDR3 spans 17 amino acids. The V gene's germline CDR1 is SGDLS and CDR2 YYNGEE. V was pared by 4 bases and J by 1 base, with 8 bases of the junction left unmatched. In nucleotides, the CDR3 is TGTGCCAGCAGCTACCGGGACAGGGGGCCGGGGAACACTGAAGCTTTCTTT. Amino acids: CASSYRDRGPGNTEAFF.

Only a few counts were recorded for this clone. The chain's CDR3 is CASSSGTVSGNTIYF. CDR3 bases: TGTGCCAGCTCATCGGGGACAGTCTCCGGAAACACCATATATTTT. The V and J genes are TRBV18 and TRBJ1-3; 7 nucleotides align to TRBD1. Germline V gives CDR1 KGHSH, CDR2 LQKENI. The CDR3 runs to 15 residues. Losses at the gene ends were 5 bases for V and 4 bases for J; bases not matched to a gene: 8. Looking up the rest from reference TRBV18 and TRBJ1-3 gives the full variable domain: NAGVMQNPRHLVRRRGQEARLRCSPMKGHSHVYWYRQLPEEGLKFMVYLQKENIIDESGMPKERFSAEFPKEGPSILRIQQVVRGDSAAYFCASSSGTVSGNTIYFGEGSWLTVV.

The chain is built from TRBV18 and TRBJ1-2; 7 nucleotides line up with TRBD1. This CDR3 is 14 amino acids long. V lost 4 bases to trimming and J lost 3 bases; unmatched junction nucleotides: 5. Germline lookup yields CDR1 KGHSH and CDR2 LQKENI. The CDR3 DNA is TGTGCCAGCTCACGGGACAGCCCTTACTATGGCTACACCTTC. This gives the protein CASSRDSPYYGYTF.

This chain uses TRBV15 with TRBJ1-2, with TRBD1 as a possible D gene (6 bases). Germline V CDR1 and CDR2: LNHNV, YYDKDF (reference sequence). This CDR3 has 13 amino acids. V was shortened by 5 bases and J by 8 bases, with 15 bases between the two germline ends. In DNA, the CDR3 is TGTGCCACCAGCCACTCAACAGGGAGCGGCTACACCTTC. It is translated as CATSHSTGSGYTF.

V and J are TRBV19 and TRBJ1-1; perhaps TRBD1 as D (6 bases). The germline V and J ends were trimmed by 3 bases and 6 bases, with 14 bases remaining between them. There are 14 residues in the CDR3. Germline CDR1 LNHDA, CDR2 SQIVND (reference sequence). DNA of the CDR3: TGTGCCAGTAGTATTATGGGGCAGGGGCCTGAAGCTTTCTTT. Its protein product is CASSIMGQGPEAFF. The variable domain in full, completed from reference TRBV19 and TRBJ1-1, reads DGGITQSPKYLFRKEGQNVTLSCEQNLNHDAMYWYRQDPGQGLRLIYYSQIVNDFQKGDIAEGYSVSREKKESFPLTVTSAQKNPTAFYLCASSIMGQGPEAFFGQGTRLTVV.